The 28 T cell receptor beta chains presented below share a single source sample, sequenced in a study of CD8+ T cells in alopecia areata. This sample's treatment: oral pan-JAK inhibitor, 5-10 mg twice daily. RNA extraction and reverse transcription yielded cDNA as sequencing template. Libraries were prepared by immunoSEQ multiplex PCR; TCRdb keeps only in-frame clonotypes and omits some of them. The sample lists 200,000 or so clones; about three fifths were seen once. This specimen consisted of CD4+ T cells sorted from blood, obtained at week 24, from a patient treated with tofacitinib. The receptor set was obtained from a human donor with alopecia areata.

The rearrangement joins TRBV7-2 to TRBJ2-7, with a weak D call TRBD1 (5 bases). Trimming took 1 base from V and 10 from J, leaving 11 bases between them. Germline V lookup: CDR1 SGHTA, CDR2 FQGNSA. This CDR3 comprises 12 residues. The CDR3 DNA follows: TGTGCCAGCAGCTTAGATCCGGACACTCAGTACTTC. It translates to CASSLDPDTQYF. Full variable domain (rest looked up from reference TRBV7-2 and TRBJ2-7): GAGVSQSPSNKVTEKGKDVELRCDPISGHTALYWYRQSLGQGLEFLIYFQGNSAPDKSGLPSDRFSAERTGGSVSTLTIQRTQQEDSAVYLCASSLDPDTQYFGPGTRLTVT.

This rearrangement joins TRBV11-2 to TRBJ2-5; a possible D gene is TRBD2 (6 bases). Between the trimmed V and J ends, which lost 0 bases and 4 bases, there was a span of 15 bases. The CDR3 has 16 residues. Per the germline V gene, CDR1 is SGHAT and CDR2 is FQNNGV. CDR3 DNA sequence: TGTGCCAGCAGCTTAGATCTGGTTAGCGGTTTAGAGACCCAGTACTTC. This encodes CASSLDLVSGLETQYF.

The chain is built from TRBV20-1 and TRBJ2-1, with 10 bases lining up with TRBD2. This CDR3 region has 11 residues. The germline gives CDR1 DFQATT, CDR2 SNEGSKA (reference sequence). After removal of 8 bases from V and 6 bases from J, the junction contained 1 base not matched to a gene. CDR3 loop: CSSGRANEQFF. The CDR3 DNA follows: TGCAGTAGCGGGAGGGCCAATGAGCAGTTCTTC.

J is TRBJ2-5 and V is TRBV4-3; D not resolved. The V gene lost 0 bases and the J gene lost 8 bases, with 10 bases spanning the gap. Germline V gene lookup returns CDR1 LGHNA and CDR2 YSLEER. The CDR3 consists of 13 residues. CDR3 coding DNA: TGCGCCAGCAGCCAAGATTTTCGAAATACCCAGTACTTC. The encoded protein is CASSQDFRNTQYF.

The V and J genes are TRBV5-1 and TRBJ1-5, with a tentative D call TRBD1 (6 bases). The germline CDR1 and CDR2 sequences are SGHRS and YFSETQ. The CDR3 length is 16 residues. Deletions cut 0 bases from V and 3 bases from J, with 13 bases between. The CDR3 reads CASSLEVLGHNQPQHF. CDR3 in DNA: TGCGCCAGCAGCTTGGAGGTCCTGGGACACAATCAGCCCCAGCATTTT.

This chain links TRBV29-1 with TRBJ1-4; no firm D call. The CDR3 runs to 16 residues. Germline loops: CDR1 SQVTM, CDR2 ANQGSEA. The V gene lost 6 bases and the J gene lost 0 bases, with 17 bases spanning the gap. In nucleotides, the CDR3 is TGCAGCGTGCGTTCTCGTGGAGGTGCAACTAATGAAAAACTGTTTTTT. It encodes CSVRSRGGATNEKLFF.

CDR3 DNA: TGCGCCAGCAGTCACGATCGCGGGGGAGATGGCTACACCTTC. Protein product: CASSHDRGGDGYTF. The chain uses TRBV23-1 and TRBJ1-2; D may be TRBD1 (5 bases). TRBV23-1 is sorted into the ORF group, with uncertain function. The germline V and J ends were trimmed by 3 bases and 6 bases, with 14 bases remaining between them. The CDR3 is 14 amino acids.

The chain couples TRBV11-2 to TRBJ2-7; D is undetermined. Germline V gene lookup returns CDR1 SGHAT and CDR2 FQNNGV. Trimming removed 5 bases at V and 6 bases at J, with 14 bases between. The CDR3 has 13 residues. The DNA of the CDR3 is TGTGCCAGCAGCCAACGCCTCGTTTTCGAGCAGTACTTC. Amino acid sequence: CASSQRLVFEQYF.

This clone was observed a few times. The chain has TRBV25-1 and TRBJ2-5, with D tentatively TRBD1 (5 bases). The ends were cut back, 6 bases at V and 7 bases at J, with 12 bases in the middle. The CDR3 consists of 12 residues. Germline CDR1 MGHDK, CDR2 SYGVNS. The CDR3, as DNA: TGTGCCAGCAGAGCTGGGGCTGGGACCCAGTACTTC. It specifies CASRAGAGTQYF.

V is TRBV5-4 and J is TRBJ1-2; 9 positions agree with TRBD1. The CDR3 is 14 amino acids. The junction had 9 bases not matched to a gene; V was cut back by 5 bases and J by 7 bases. Germline-derived CDR1 and CDR2 are SGHNT and YYREEE (reference sequence). In DNA, the CDR3 is TGTGCCAGCAGGTCCGAACAGGGGGCTGCTGGCTACACCTTC. This sequence encodes CASRSEQGAAGYTF. The complete variable domain, with remaining parts taken from reference TRBV5-4 and TRBJ1-2, reads ETGVTQSPTHLIKTRGQQVTLRCSSQSGHNTVSWYQQALGQGPQFIFQYYREEENGRGNFPPRFSGLQFPNYSSELNVNALELDDSALYLCASRSEQGAAGYTFGSGTRLTVV.

V usage is TRBV7-9 and J usage is TRBJ1-5; D is unresolved. The CDR3 length is 12 residues. The V gene lost 3 bases and the J gene lost 2 bases, with 2 bases spanning the gap. Per germline, CDR1 SEHNR and CDR2 FQNEAQ (reference sequence). The CDR3 is CASSFGNQPQHF. CDR3 in DNA: TGTGCCAGCAGCTTTGGCAATCAGCCCCAGCATTTT.

This clone was seen only once. J is TRBJ1-5 and V is TRBV15; tentatively, D is TRBD1 (5 bases). Germline V gene sequence: CDR1 LNHNV, CDR2 YYDKDF (reference sequence). The CDR3 covers 15 residues. V lost 1 base, J lost 4 bases, and 11 bases lay in between. The CDR3 nucleotides read TGTGCCACCAGCAGAGGGGGGGTACTAAATCAGCCCCAGCATTTT. Its protein product is CATSRGGVLNQPQHF.

This clone is a singleton in its sample. The rearrangement joins TRBV7-9 to TRBJ2-3, with 12 bases matching TRBD2. J lost 1 base, V lost 7 bases, and 9 bases had no gene match. The CDR3 spans 17 residues. Germline CDR1 reads SEHNR; CDR2 reads FQNEAQ (reference sequence). This CDR3 is CASNRRTSGTGTDTQYF. CDR3 nucleotides: TGTGCCAGCAACAGGAGGACTAGCGGGACGGGCACAGATACGCAGTATTTT. Full variable domain (missing parts from reference TRBV7-9 and TRBJ2-3): DTGVSQNPRHKITKRGQNVTFRCDPISEHNRLYWYRQTLGQGPEFLTYFQNEAQLEKSRLLSDRFSAERPKGSFSTLEIQRTEQGDSAMYLCASNRRTSGTGTDTQYFGPGTRLTVL.

The genes are TRBV5-1 and TRBJ1-1, with D unclear. Germline V CDR1 and CDR2: SGHRS, YFSETQ. V lost 1 base, J lost 0 bases, and 7 bases lay in between. The CDR3 length is 14 residues. CDR3 sequence (DNA): TGCGCCAGCAGCTTGCGTCACATGAACACTGAAGCTTTCTTT. Translation gives CASSLRHMNTEAFF.

This sequence joins TRBV11-2 and TRBJ2-1, with 7 bases that match TRBD1. The CDR3 spans 13 residues. Germline CDR1 SGHAT, CDR2 FQNNGV. The junction had 3 bases not matched to a gene; V was cut back by 5 bases and J by 5 bases. DNA of the CDR3: TGTGCCAGCAGCCCAGGGGGAAACAATGAGCAGTTCTTC. This gives the protein CASSPGGNNEQFF.

A word on this clone: The identical CDR3 is also encoded by other nucleotide sequences in the sample. The V call is TRBV29-1, the J call TRBJ2-7; D not certain. The CDR3 consists of 12 residues. In germline, CDR1 is SQVTM, CDR2 ANQGSEA. The V end lost 1 base, the J end lost 3 bases, and 7 bases lay between the germline ends. The CDR3 sequence is CSVEGTNYEQYF. Written as DNA, the CDR3 is TGCAGCGTTGAAGGGACGAACTACGAGCAGTACTTC.

This sequence joins TRBV6-5 and TRBJ2-2; no reliable D call. V was clipped by 5 bases and J by 1 base, with 8 bases between them. This CDR3 contains 14 residues. CDR1 is MNHEY, CDR2 SVGAGI, per germline. CDR3 DNA sequence: TGTGCCAGCAGTCCCAGTTTGAACACCGGGGAGCTGTTTTTT. Translated, it gives CASSPSLNTGELFF.

The chain joins TRBV30 to TRBJ1-1; 9 nucleotides line up with TRBD1. The ends lost 0 bases at V and 7 bases at J; junction bases unmatched: 6. Germline CDR1 GTSNPN, CDR2 SVGIG (reference sequence). The CDR3 loop spans 14 amino acids. The CDR3 is CAWSVRDRAGEAFF. The CDR3 DNA sequence: TGTGCCTGGAGTGTACGGGACAGGGCTGGTGAAGCTTTCTTT. Variable domain in full (rest from reference TRBV30 and TRBJ1-1): SQTIHQWPATLVQPVGSPLSLECTVEGTSNPNLYWYRQAAGRGLQLLFYSVGIGQISSEVPQNLSASRPQDRQFILSSKKLLLSDSGFYLCAWSVRDRAGEAFFGQGTRLTVV.

The chain recombines TRBV2 with TRBJ2-5, with D perhaps assigned TRBD1 or TRBD2 (6 bases each). This CDR3 has 15 amino acids. The V end lost 6 bases, the J end lost 0 bases, and 14 bases lay between the germline ends. Germline lookup yields CDR1 SNHLY and CDR2 FYNNEI. Here the CDR3 DNA reads TGTGCCAGCAGCGCAGGAGGGGGGTACCAAGAGACCCAGTACTTC. It is translated as CASSAGGGYQETQYF.

This clone was counted a few times. V usage is TRBV7-9 and J usage is TRBJ2-7; 10 nucleotides align to TRBD1. The CDR3 covers 13 residues. CDR1 SEHNR and CDR2 FQNEAQ come from the germline V gene (reference sequence). J gave up 3 bases and V 8 bases, and 4 bases lay outside the gene matches. Written as DNA, the CDR3 is TGTGCCAGCGGGTGGACAGGGGGCTACGAGCAGTACTTC. Residues: CASGWTGGYEQYF. Full variable domain (rest looked up from reference TRBV7-9 and TRBJ2-7): DTGVSQNPRHKITKRGQNVTFRCDPISEHNRLYWYRQTLGQGPEFLTYFQNEAQLEKSRLLSDRFSAERPKGSFSTLEIQRTEQGDSAMYLCASGWTGGYEQYFGPGTRLTVT.

This chain connects TRBV18 to TRBJ1-1; D ambiguous. The V gene's germline CDR1 is KGHSH and CDR2 LQKENI. V was shortened by 3 bases and J by 0 bases, with 11 bases between the two germline ends. The CDR3 has 15 residues. In DNA, the CDR3 is TGTGCCAGCTCACCTGATTTGTCGATGAACACTGAAGCTTTCTTT. Protein sequence: CASSPDLSMNTEAFF.

The CDR3 sequence: CASSLAGGGDTQYF. The CDR3 DNA follows: TGCGCCAGCAGCCTAGCGGGAGGCGGAGATACGCAGTATTTT. The chain couples TRBV5-1 to TRBJ2-3; 11 nucleotides agree with TRBD2. Trimming at V came to 4 bases and at J to 5 bases, leaving 3 bases not matched to a gene. The length of the CDR3 is 14 residues. Germline V gene lookup returns CDR1 SGHRS and CDR2 YFSETQ. The full variable domain, its missing parts supplied by reference TRBV5-1 and TRBJ2-3, is KAGVTQTPRYLIKTRGQQVTLSCSPISGHRSVSWYQQTPGQGLQFLFEYFSETQRNKGNFPGRFSGRQFSNSRSEMNVSTLELGDSALYLCASSLAGGGDTQYFGPGTRLTVL.

This clone turned up a few times. The V and J genes are TRBV10-3 and TRBJ1-3; TRBD1 matches 9 bases. The V gene's germline CDR1 is ENHRY and CDR2 SYGVKD. The CDR3 length is 15 residues. The V gene end was trimmed by 0 bases and the J gene end by 4 bases; junction bases not matched to a gene: 1. The CDR3 DNA follows: TGTGCCATCAGTGAGTCGGACAGGGGAGGAAACACCATATATTTT. Its protein is CAISESDRGGNTIYF.

The gene calls are TRBV20-1 and TRBJ2-5; maybe TRBD1 (5 bases). The CDR3 has 11 amino acids. Germline CDR1 DFQATT, CDR2 SNEGSKA (reference sequence). V was clipped by 2 bases and J by 9 bases, with 10 bases between them. CDR3 DNA sequence: TGCAGTGCTAGATACCAAGGGGCCCAGTACTTC. As protein: CSARYQGAQYF.

J is TRBJ2-6 and V is TRBV7-2; 7 bases match TRBD1. This CDR3 region has 19 residues. V shed 0 bases and J 0 bases; nucleotides not matched to a gene: 8. Germline V lookup: CDR1 SGHTA, CDR2 FQGNSA. CDR3 sequence (DNA): TGTGCCAGCAGCTTAGCGGAAGGACAGGCCTTCTCTGGGGCCAACGTCCTGACTTTC. It is translated as CASSLAEGQAFSGANVLTF.

The rearrangement joins TRBV5-1 to TRBJ2-6; 11 bases match TRBD2. CDR1 is SGHRS, CDR2 YFSETQ, per germline. The CDR3 has 16 amino acids. V gave up 5 bases and J gave up 1 base; unmatched junction bases: 2. CDR3 sequence reads: CASRLAGASGANVLTF. In DNA form, the CDR3 reads TGCGCCAGCAGACTAGCGGGAGCTTCTGGGGCCAACGTCCTGACTTTC.

The chain is built from TRBV28 and TRBJ2-7; D is uncertain. V shed 2 bases and J shed 2 bases, with 7 bases lying between them. Germline CDR1 is MDHEN and CDR2 is SYDVKM. The CDR3 covers 13 residues. In DNA, the CDR3 is TGTGCCAGCAGTTTAAGGGTCACCTACGAGCAGTACTTC. Translated, it gives CASSLRVTYEQYF.

The chain uses TRBV23-1 and TRBJ2-3; D possibly corresponds to TRBD1 (6 bases). TRBV23-1 falls under the ORF class, with uncertain function. The CDR3 is made up of 15 amino acids. The V gene lost 7 bases and the J gene lost 2 bases, with 16 bases spanning the gap. CDR3 sequence: CASTTGKRSTDTQYF. DNA of the CDR3: TGCGCCAGCACCACAGGGAAAAGATCCACAGATACGCAGTATTTT.